Each of the 23 T cell receptor beta chains below was sequenced from the same sample in a study of OX40 agonist ivuxolimab in advanced cancers. Produced via immunoSEQ multiplex PCR; TCRdb's table is partial and in-frame only. The data contain 40,000 to 65,000 clones, about 88% of them singletons. Here the sequenced sample was CD4+ or CD8+ T cells sorted from blood, taken in a trial of the OX40 agonist ivuxolimab. These receptors were obtained from an adult with an advanced solid tumor such as melanoma, head and neck, liver or kidney cancer.

The chain has TRBV10-3 and TRBJ2-5; 11 nucleotides agree with TRBD1. The CDR3 has 16 residues. Germline trimming cut 3 bases from V and 5 bases from J; bases unmatched to any gene: 8. CDR1 and CDR2 (germline): ENHRY, SYGVKD. DNA for the CDR3: TGTGCCATCAGTGAAAGGAGGACAGGGGGCCGGGAGACCCAGTACTTC. The encoded protein is CAISERRTGGRETQYF.

The V call is TRBV19, the J call TRBJ2-5, with D unclear. The V and J ends lost 3 bases and 4 bases respectively, with 3 bases between them. Germline CDR1 is LNHDA and CDR2 is SQIVND (reference sequence). The CDR3 is 11 residues long. The chain's CDR3 is CASSMGETQYF. The DNA of the CDR3 is TGTGCCAGTAGTATGGGAGAGACCCAGTACTTC.

V and J are TRBV6-6 and TRBJ2-7, with D possibly matching TRBD1 (5 bases). V lost 5 bases and J lost 3, with 14 bases in between. Germline loops: CDR1 MNHNY, CDR2 SVGAGI (reference sequence). This CDR3 spans 14 amino acids. The CDR3 region has the DNA TGTGCCAGCAGTACTTCCAGGGCCAACTACGAGCAGTACTTC. Translating it yields CASSTSRANYEQYF.

This chain joins TRBV7-2 and TRBJ2-3, with D hard to call. Germline CDR1 is SGHTA and CDR2 is FQGNSA. Trimming removed 4 bases from V and 2 bases from J, with 4 bases in between. This CDR3 region has 12 residues. The CDR3 DNA reads TGTGCCAGCAGCTCTTACACAGATACGCAGTATTTT. Its protein product is CASSSYTDTQYF.

V is TRBV6-1 and J is TRBJ1-5; weak D call: TRBD1 (6 bases). Germline CDR1 and CDR2: MNHNS and SASEGT. Trimming left V 6 bases short and J 1 base short, with 10 bases between. The CDR3 totals 14 residues. The CDR3 spells CASRDDRSNQPQHF. CDR3 DNA sequence: TGTGCCAGCAGGGACGACAGGAGCAATCAGCCCCAGCATTTT.

The V and J genes are TRBV9 and TRBJ2-2, with a tentative D call TRBD2 (5 bases). Trimming cost V 6 bases and J 2 bases, with 14 bases left between them. In germline, CDR1 is SGDLS, CDR2 YYNGEE. The CDR3 runs to 15 residues. The DNA of the CDR3 is TGTGCCAGCACGCCCGGGATTTCTAACACCGGGGAGCTGTTTTTT. Amino acid sequence: CASTPGISNTGELFF.

This clone was detected a few times. CDR3 sequence reads: CAWSGLSVGELFF. CDR3 DNA: TGTGCCTGGAGTGGTCTTTCAGTCGGGGAGCTGTTTTTT. The J gene is TRBJ2-2, the V gene TRBV30, with D uncertain. Trimming removed 1 base from V and 7 bases from J, with 10 bases in between. This CDR3 region has 13 residues. CDR1 is GTSNPN and CDR2 is SVGIG in the germline V gene (reference sequence).

V usage is TRBV5-4 and J usage is TRBJ1-4; D is undetermined. The V gene lost 2 bases and the J gene lost 0 bases, with 5 bases spanning the gap. CDR1 SGHNT and CDR2 YYREEE come from the germline V gene (reference sequence). This CDR3 comprises 14 residues. CDR3 nucleotides: TGTGCCAGCAGCTTTCAGGCAACTAATGAAAAACTGTTTTTT. Translating it yields CASSFQATNEKLFF.

J is TRBJ2-5 and V is TRBV11-1, with TRBD1 as a possible D gene (6 bases). Trimming left V 3 bases short and J 6 bases short, with 20 bases between. Germline V gene sequence: CDR1 SGHAT, CDR2 FQDESV (reference sequence). This CDR3 is 16 amino acids long. CDR3: CASSFLSTGQTKTQYF. CDR3 nucleotides: TGTGCCAGCAGCTTCTTATCGACGGGACAAACAAAGACCCAGTACTTC.

The chain carries TRBV25-1 and TRBJ1-2, with D unresolved. The CDR3 extends over 12 amino acids. CDR1 is MGHDK and CDR2 is SYGVNS in the germline V gene. V dropped 1 base and J dropped 7 bases, with 7 bases sitting between them. The CDR3 is CASSESLLGYTF. The CDR3 DNA reads as TGTGCCAGCAGTGAATCTCTACTTGGCTACACCTTC.

This chain links TRBV15 with TRBJ1-2, with 8 bases identical to TRBD1. The germline CDR1 and CDR2 sequences are LNHNV and YYDKDF (reference sequence). This CDR3 has 14 amino acids. With 2 bases clipped from V and 4 bases from J, the junction kept 3 bases outside the gene matches. The CDR3 reads CATSRPGGGYGYTF. For the CDR3, the DNA is TGTGCCACCAGCAGACCAGGGGGCGGCTATGGCTACACCTTC.

This rearrangement joins TRBV7-3 to TRBJ2-1; D remains unclear. Germline-derived CDR1 and CDR2 are SGHTA and FQGTGA. The CDR3 sequence is 15 residues long. V lost 4 bases and J lost 4, with 14 bases in between. CDR3 in amino acids: CASSSDPMTYNEQFF. CDR3 coding DNA: TGTGCCAGCAGCTCCGACCCAATGACGTACAATGAGCAGTTCTTC. The full variable domain, with the rest looked up from reference TRBV7-3 and TRBJ2-1, is GAGVSQTPSNKVTEKGKYVELRCDPISGHTALYWYRQSLGQGPEFLIYFQGTGAADDSGLPNDRFFAVRPEGSVSTLKIQRTERGDSAVYLCASSSDPMTYNEQFFGPGTRLTVL.

With regard to this clone: The identical CDR3 is also encoded by other nucleotide sequences in the sample. The gene calls are TRBV6-1 and TRBJ1-5, with D hard to call. CDR1 MNHNS and CDR2 SASEGT come from the germline V gene. V was trimmed by 3 bases and J by 6 bases, leaving 18 bases between them. The CDR3 spans 16 residues. CDR3 bases: TGTGCCAGCAGTGAGAATTGGTGGGAGGTAGGTCAGCCCCAGCATTTT. Its translation: CASSENWWEVGQPQHF.

The sample holds one count of this clone. This chain joins TRBV16 and TRBJ1-5; D unclear. Germline V gene lookup returns CDR1 KGHSY and CDR2 FQNENV. This CDR3 spans 15 amino acids. The V gene lost 4 bases and the J gene lost 0 bases, with 10 bases spanning the gap. The CDR3 is CASSPTGNSNQPQHF. The CDR3 coding sequence is TGTGCCAGCAGCCCCACGGGGAATAGCAATCAGCCCCAGCATTTT.

The CDR3 is CASSPLLETQYF. In DNA, the CDR3 is TGTGCCAGCAGCCCTCTTCTGGAGACCCAGTACTTC. The chain uses TRBV7-9 and TRBJ2-5, with D unresolved. CDR3 length: 12 amino acids. Trimming left V 5 bases short and J 5 bases short, with 9 bases between. Looked up from germline, CDR1 is SEHNR and CDR2 is FQNEAQ (reference sequence).

The chain is built from TRBV10-1 and TRBJ2-3; D possibly matches TRBD1 or TRBD2 (5 bases each). Trimming removed 4 bases from V and 4 bases from J, with 12 bases in between. Germline V lookup: CDR1 WNHNN, CDR2 SYGVQD (reference sequence). This CDR3 has 14 residues. CDR3 sequence (DNA): TGCGCCAGCAGTGGGGACCGGACTTCAGATACGCAGTATTTT. Translation gives CASSGDRTSDTQYF.

This sequence joins TRBV4-1 and TRBJ2-5, with D possibly being TRBD1 or TRBD2 (6 bases each). This CDR3 comprises 16 residues. Deletions cut 0 bases from V and 2 bases from J, with 13 bases between. Germline-derived CDR1 and CDR2 are MGHRA and YSYEKL. The CDR3 here is CASSQEAGQPQETQYF. The CDR3 coding sequence is TGCGCCAGCAGCCAAGAGGCGGGACAACCGCAAGAGACCCAGTACTTC.

This clone was recorded a few times. V gene TRBV6-1 combines with J gene TRBJ2-5; D not resolved. Germline V CDR1 and CDR2: MNHNS, SASEGT. Deletions cut 7 bases from V and 1 base from J, with 13 bases between. This CDR3 comprises 14 residues. CDR3 coding DNA: TGTGCCAGCAACCTAGAACCAACCCAAGAGACCCAGTACTTC. Translation: CASNLEPTQETQYF.

The chain joins TRBV18 to TRBJ2-2; no clear D gene. The CDR3 runs 14 residues. Germline V CDR1 and CDR2: KGHSH, LQKENI. The V end lost 1 base, the J end lost 9 bases, and 12 bases lay between the germline ends. The CDR3 loop is CASSPQEYERELFF. CDR3 in DNA: TGTGCCAGCTCACCACAGGAGTATGAACGGGAGCTGTTTTTT.

The chain is built from TRBV10-1 and TRBJ1-3; D gene uncertain. CDR3 length: 14 amino acids. The V gene lost 5 bases and the J gene lost 2 bases, with 10 bases spanning the gap. Per germline, CDR1 WNHNN and CDR2 SYGVQD (reference sequence). The CDR3 here is CASSRDDAGNTIYF. CDR3 nucleotide sequence: TGCGCCAGCAGTAGGGATGACGCTGGAAACACCATATATTTT.

The chain couples TRBV7-3 to TRBJ2-2; D remains unclear. CDR1 and CDR2 (germline): SGHTA, FQGTGA. CDR3 length equals 12 residues. V gave up 5 bases and J gave up 7 bases, with 8 bases separating them. The CDR3: CASSPIDGELFF. CDR3 coding DNA: TGTGCCAGCAGCCCCATAGACGGGGAGCTGTTTTTT.

The chain combines TRBV18 with TRBJ2-5; 7 positions agree with TRBD1. Per the germline V gene, CDR1 is KGHSH and CDR2 is LQKENI. This CDR3 has 15 amino acids. J gave up 1 base and V 0 bases, and 2 bases lay outside the gene matches. DNA of the CDR3: TGTGCCAGCTCACCACCTCGGACAGGCCAAGAGACCCAGTACTTC. Residues: CASSPPRTGQETQYF.

V usage is TRBV12-5 and J usage is TRBJ2-3, with D possibly being TRBD1 (5 bases). Germline loops: CDR1 LGHNT, CDR2 FRNRAP. V was cut by 1 base and J by 2 bases, with 7 bases left in between. The CDR3 spans 14 residues. The CDR3 bases are TGTGCTAGTGGTTTGGGACAGACCACAGATACGCAGTATTTT. This gives the protein CASGLGQTTDTQYF.